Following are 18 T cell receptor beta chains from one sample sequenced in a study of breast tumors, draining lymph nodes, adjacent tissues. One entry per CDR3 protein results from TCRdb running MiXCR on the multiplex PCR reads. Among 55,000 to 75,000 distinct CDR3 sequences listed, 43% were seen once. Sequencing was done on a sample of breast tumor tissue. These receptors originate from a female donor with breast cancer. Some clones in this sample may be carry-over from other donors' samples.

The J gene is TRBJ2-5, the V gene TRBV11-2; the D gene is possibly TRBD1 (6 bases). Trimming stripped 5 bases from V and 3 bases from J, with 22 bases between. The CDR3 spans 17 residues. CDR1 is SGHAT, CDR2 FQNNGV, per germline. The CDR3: CASSRAGARSRKETQYF. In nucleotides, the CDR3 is TGTGCCAGCAGCCGGGCAGGGGCGAGAAGCCGGAAAGAGACCCAGTACTTC. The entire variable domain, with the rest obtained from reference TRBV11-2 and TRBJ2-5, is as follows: EAGVAQSPRYKIIEKRQSVAFWCNPISGHATLYWYQQILGQGPKLLIQFQNNGVVDDSQLPKDRFSAERLKGVDSTLKIQPAKLEDSAVYLCASSRAGARSRKETQYFGPGTRLLVL.

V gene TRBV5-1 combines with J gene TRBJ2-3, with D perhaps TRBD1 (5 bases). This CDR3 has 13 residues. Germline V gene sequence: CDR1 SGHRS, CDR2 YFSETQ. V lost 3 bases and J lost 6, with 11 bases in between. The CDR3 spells CASSSSSGDTQYF. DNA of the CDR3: TGCGCCAGCAGCTCTTCCTCAGGGGATACGCAGTATTTT.

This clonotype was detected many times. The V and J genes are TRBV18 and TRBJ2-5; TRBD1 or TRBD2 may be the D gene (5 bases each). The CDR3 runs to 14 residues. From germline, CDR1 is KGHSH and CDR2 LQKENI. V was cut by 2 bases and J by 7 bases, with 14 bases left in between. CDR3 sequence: CASSPGAGTGTQYF. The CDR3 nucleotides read TGTGCCAGCTCACCAGGGGCAGGGACGGGGACCCAGTACTTC.

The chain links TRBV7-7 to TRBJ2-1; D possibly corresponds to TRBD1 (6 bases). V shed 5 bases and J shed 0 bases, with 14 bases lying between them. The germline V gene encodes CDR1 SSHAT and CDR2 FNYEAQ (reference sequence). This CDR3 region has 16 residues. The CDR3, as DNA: TGTGCCAGCAGCCCCCAAGGGGGATACTCCTACAATGAGCAGTTCTTC. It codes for CASSPQGGYSYNEQFF.

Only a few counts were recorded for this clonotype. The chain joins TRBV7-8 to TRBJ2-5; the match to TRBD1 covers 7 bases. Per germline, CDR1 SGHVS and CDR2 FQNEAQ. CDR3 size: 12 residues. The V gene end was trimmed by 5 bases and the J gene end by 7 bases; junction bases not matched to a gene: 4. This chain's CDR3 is CASSPNRGTQYF. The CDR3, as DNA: TGTGCCAGCAGCCCAAACAGGGGGACCCAGTACTTC.

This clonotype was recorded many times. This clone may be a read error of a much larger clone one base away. CDR3 coding DNA: TGTGCCAGCAGCTTACCACGGACAGACAAACCCCTCCACTTT. Translation: CASSLPRTDKPLHF. The rearrangement uses TRBV13 and TRBJ1-6, with a tentative D call TRBD1 (6 bases). The CDR3 has 14 amino acids. CDR1 PRHDT and CDR2 FYEKMQ come from the germline V gene (reference sequence). V gave up 2 bases and J gave up 12 bases, with 14 bases separating them.

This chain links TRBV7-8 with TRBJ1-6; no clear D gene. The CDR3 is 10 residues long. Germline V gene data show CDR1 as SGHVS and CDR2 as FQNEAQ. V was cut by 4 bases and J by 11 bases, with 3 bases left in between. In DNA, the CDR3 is TGTGCCAGCAGCTCAGCACCCCTCCACTTT. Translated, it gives CASSSAPLHF.

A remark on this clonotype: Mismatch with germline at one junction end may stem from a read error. CDR3 coding DNA: TGTGCCACCAACAGAGTGCCGGGACAGGGCTTGGATACGCAGTATTTT. Amino acids: CATNRVPGQGLDTQYF. The chain couples TRBV15 to TRBJ2-3; TRBD1 matches 9 bases. Germline-derived CDR1 and CDR2 are LNHNV and YYDKDF (reference sequence). CDR3 length: 16 residues.

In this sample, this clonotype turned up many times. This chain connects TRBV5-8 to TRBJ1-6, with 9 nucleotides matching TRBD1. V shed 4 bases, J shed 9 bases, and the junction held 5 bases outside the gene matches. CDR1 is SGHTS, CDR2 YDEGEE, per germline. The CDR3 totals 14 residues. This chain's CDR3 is CASSRTGESSPLHF. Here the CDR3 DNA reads TGTGCCAGCAGCCGGACAGGGGAAAGTTCACCCCTCCACTTT.

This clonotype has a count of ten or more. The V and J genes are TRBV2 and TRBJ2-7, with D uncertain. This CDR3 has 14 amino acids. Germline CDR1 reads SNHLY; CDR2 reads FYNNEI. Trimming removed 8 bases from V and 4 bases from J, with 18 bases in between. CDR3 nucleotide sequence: TGTGCCAGCTACACAAAAAGGAGTTTTTACGAGCAGTACTTC. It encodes CASYTKRSFYEQYF.

This chain's CDR3 is CASSFPLANTGELFF. Here the CDR3 DNA reads TGTGCCAGCAGTTTTCCCTTGGCCAACACCGGGGAGCTGTTTTTT. V and J are TRBV12-3 or TRBV12-4 and TRBJ2-2; D gene uncertain. The V end lost 3 bases, the J end lost 2 bases, and 10 bases lay between the germline ends. This CDR3 contains 15 residues.

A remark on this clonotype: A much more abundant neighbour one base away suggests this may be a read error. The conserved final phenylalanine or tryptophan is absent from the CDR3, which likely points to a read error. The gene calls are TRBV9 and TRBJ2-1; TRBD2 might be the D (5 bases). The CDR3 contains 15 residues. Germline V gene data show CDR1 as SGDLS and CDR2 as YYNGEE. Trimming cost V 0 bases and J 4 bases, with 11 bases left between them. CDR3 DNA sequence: TGTGCCAGCAGCGTAGGAGGGAATCGATACAATGAGCAGTTCTGC. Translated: CASSVGGNRYNEQFC.

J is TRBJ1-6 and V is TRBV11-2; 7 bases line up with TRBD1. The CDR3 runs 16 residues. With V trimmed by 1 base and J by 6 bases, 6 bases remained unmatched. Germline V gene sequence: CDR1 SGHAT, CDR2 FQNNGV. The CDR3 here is CASSLGTGLINSPLHF. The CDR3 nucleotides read TGTGCCAGCAGCTTAGGGACAGGCCTAATTAATTCACCCCTCCACTTT.

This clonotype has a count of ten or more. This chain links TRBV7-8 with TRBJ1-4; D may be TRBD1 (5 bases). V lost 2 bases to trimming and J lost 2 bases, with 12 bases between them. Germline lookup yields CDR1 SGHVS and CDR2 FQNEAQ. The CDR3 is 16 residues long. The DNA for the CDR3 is TGTGCCAGCAGCTTACTCGGGGGGTGGACTAATGAAAAACTGTTTTTT. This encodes CASSLLGGWTNEKLFF.

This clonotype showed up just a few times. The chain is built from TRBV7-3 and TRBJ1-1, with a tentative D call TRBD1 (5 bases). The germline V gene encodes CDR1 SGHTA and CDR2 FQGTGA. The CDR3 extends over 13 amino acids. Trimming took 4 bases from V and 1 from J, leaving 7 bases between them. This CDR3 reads CASSSDRNTEAFF. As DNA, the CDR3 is TGTGCCAGCAGCTCCGACAGGAACACTGAAGCTTTCTTT.

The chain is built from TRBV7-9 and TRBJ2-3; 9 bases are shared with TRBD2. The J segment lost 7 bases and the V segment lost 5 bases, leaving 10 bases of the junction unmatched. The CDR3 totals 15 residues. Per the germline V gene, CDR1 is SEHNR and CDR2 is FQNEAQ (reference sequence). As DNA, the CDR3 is TGTGCCAGCAGCCGGGATAGCGGGGGTTGGCATACGCAGTATTTT. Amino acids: CASSRDSGGWHTQYF.

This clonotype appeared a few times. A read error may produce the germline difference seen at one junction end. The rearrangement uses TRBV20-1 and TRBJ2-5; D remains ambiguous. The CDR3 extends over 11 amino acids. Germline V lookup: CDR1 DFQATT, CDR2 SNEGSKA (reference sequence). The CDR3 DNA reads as TGCAGTGCTCCTGACCTCGGTCGCGCCCCATTC. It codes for CSAPDLGRAPF.

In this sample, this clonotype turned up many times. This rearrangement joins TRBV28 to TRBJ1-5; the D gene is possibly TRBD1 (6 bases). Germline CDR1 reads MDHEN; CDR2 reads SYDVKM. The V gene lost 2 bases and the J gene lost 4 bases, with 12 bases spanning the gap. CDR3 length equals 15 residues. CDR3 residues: CASSLPQGHNQPQHF. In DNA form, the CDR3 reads TGTGCCAGCAGTTTACCACAGGGCCATAATCAGCCCCAGCATTTT.